A single T cell receptor (beta chain) is shown here with its context. Its antigen is unknown. These data come from a study of cytomegalovirus exposure and HLA in healthy donors. General study points: The authors excluded some V segments, including TRBV6-2 and TRBV6-3, as indistinguishable. A later analysis showed HLA-associated TCR beta chains outstripping equally common others in clonal expansion. In a later analysis, the majority of CMV-associated beta chains seemingly showed HLA restriction. Reports described diagnosis of cytomegalovirus status by the classifier as highly specific and sensitive.

CDR1 is SQVTM, CDR2 ANQGSEA, per germline. The V gene end was trimmed by 2 bases and the J gene end by 2 bases; junction bases not matched to a gene: 4. The CDR3 consists of 14 residues. The PCR employed 60 Vbeta primers together with 13 Jbeta primers. This table comes from immunoSEQ multiplex PCR, and its TCRdb copy is limited to in-frame clones, with some not included. The table shows 80,000 to 100,000 clones, with roughly four fifths occurring only once. The sample comprised PBMCs. This TCR came from a man between 35 and 55 years old in good health and CMV-seronegative. This rearrangement joins TRBV29-1 to TRBJ2-7; 9 nucleotides line up with TRBD2. Here the CDR3 DNA reads TGCAGCGTTGAACCTAGCGGGAAACCCTACGAGCAGTACTTC. Protein sequence: CSVEPSGKPYEQYF.